This TCR beta chain was obtained from a study of blood T cell repertoires in COVID-19. As originally analysed: It was from reference gene primer amplification that nucleated cell counts were estimated. Using immunoSEQ multiplex PCR, the repertoire was profiled, and TCRdb retains in-frame clones only, with some absent. From that table come the V and J calls and clone size; the DNA was used to work out D and trimming. The sample has roughly 300,000 clones, 85% to 90% seen once. V dropped 6 bases and J dropped 5; count of bases not matched to a gene: 6. Germline values: CDR1 LNHDA, CDR2 SQIVND (reference sequence). The length of the CDR3 is 14 residues.

Sequencing was done on a sample of PBMCs or T cells enriched from blood (not recorded which). The rearrangement joins TRBV19 to TRBJ1-5, with 8 bases that match TRBD1. This sequence was found in a woman younger than 35 who had recovered from COVID-19. CDR3 loop: CASSGQGRYQPQHF. The CDR3 region has the DNA TGTGCCAGTAGCGGACAGGGACGTTATCAGCCCCAGCATTTT.